This T cell receptor beta chain was sequenced for a study of vaccination and CD4 T cells after COVID-19. The treatment: approximately 10-day PBMC culture with coronavirus spike peptide pools or control peptides (ViraFEST assay). ViraFEST used peptide pools to expand antigen-specific T cells, then sequenced TCRs. The CDR3 runs to 14 residues. Germline assignment: CDR1 MNHNS and CDR2 SASEGT. V trimming: 6 bases; J trimming: 4 bases; junction bases outside the gene matches: 6. In regard to this clonotype: Its antigen is unidentified.

Oncomine TCR Beta short-read sequencing was applied to DNA from cultured CD4+ T cells. TCRdb recomputed calls from the PCR reads with MiXCR, one row per CDR3 protein. The sample holds fewer than 15,000 distinct CDR3 sequences, around 48% seen once. This sequence originates from a human donor who had recovered from COVID-19. The chain has TRBV6-1 and TRBJ2-3; 8 bases are shared with TRBD1. Material: CD4+ T cells from blood, cultured in vitro. The CDR3 reads CASRTGVGADTQYF. As DNA, the CDR3 is TGTGCCAGCAGGACAGGGGTCGGCGCAGATACGCAGTATTTT.